What follows are 6 T cell receptor beta chains derived from one specimen sequenced in a study of T cell responses to AZD1222 COVID-19 vaccine. Sequencing was performed with immunoSEQ multiplex PCR; in TCRdb, only in-frame clones are kept and a portion is missing. Of 55,000 to 80,000 clones detected, around 83% appear once; the ten largest clones hold 8% to 10%. The material sequenced was peripheral blood, taken on day 0 of AZD1222 vaccination. The source of these receptors is an adult in good health.

The chain links TRBV3-1 (or the pseudogene TRBV3-2) to TRBJ1-2, with D hard to call. The CDR3 contains 11 residues. Per the germline V gene, CDR1 is LGHDT and CDR2 is YNNKEL (reference sequence). The V gene lost 0 bases and the J gene lost 5 bases, with 1 base spanning the gap. The CDR3 reads CASSQEYGYTF. The CDR3 region has the DNA TGTGCCAGCAGCCAAGAGTATGGCTACACCTTC.

This clone appeared once. The V call is TRBV28, the J call TRBJ2-3; D perhaps matches TRBD1 (6 bases). The V gene lost 7 bases and the J gene lost 4 bases, with 18 bases spanning the gap. This CDR3 has 15 amino acids. Germline V CDR1 and CDR2: MDHEN, SYDVKM. The CDR3 sequence is CASMSSGEGADTQYF. The CDR3 coding sequence is TGTGCCAGCATGTCCTCGGGCGAGGGGGCAGATACGCAGTATTTT.

V usage is TRBV28 and J usage is TRBJ1-4, with D possibly being TRBD1 (5 bases). V was pared by 0 bases and J by 10 bases, with 15 bases between. This CDR3 is built from 15 residues. Germline V gives CDR1 MDHEN, CDR2 SYDVKM. The CDR3 protein is CASSLWSGLGGKLFF. The CDR3 DNA is TGTGCCAGCAGTTTATGGTCAGGGTTGGGGGGAAAACTGTTTTTT.

This chain joins TRBV5-1 and TRBJ2-5, with 10 bases fitting TRBD1. This CDR3 region has 14 residues. CDR1 is SGHRS, CDR2 YFSETQ, per germline. With V trimmed by 4 bases and J by 13 bases, 13 bases remained unmatched. The CDR3 loop is CASSEDQTGGHTYF. The CDR3 nucleotides are TGCGCCAGCAGCGAAGACCAGACAGGGGGCCATACGTACTTC.

This clone has just a few counts. This chain joins TRBV28 and TRBJ1-6, with 8 bases identical to TRBD1. This CDR3 region has 15 residues. The germline V gene has CDR1 MDHEN and CDR2 SYDVKM. V lost 5 bases to trimming and J lost 7 bases; unmatched junction nucleotides: 7. CDR3 sequence reads: CASSDRGIGNSPLHF. The CDR3 DNA reads TGTGCCAGCAGTGACAGGGGAATCGGGAATTCACCCCTCCACTTT. Using reference TRBV28 and TRBJ1-6 for the parts outside the CDR3, the full variable domain is DVKVTQSSRYLVKRTGEKVFLECVQDMDHENMFWYRQDPGLGLRLIYFSYDVKMKEKGDIPEGYSVSREKKERFSLILESASTNQTSMYLCASSDRGIGNSPLHFGNGTRLTVT.

Only a few counts were recorded for this clone. The same CDR3 also results from other DNA sequences found in this sample. V usage is TRBV7-9 and J usage is TRBJ2-7; no clear D. Germline V gene sequence: CDR1 SEHNR, CDR2 FQNEAQ (reference sequence). There are 16 residues in the CDR3. Trimming cost V 3 bases and J 4 bases, with 19 bases left between them. In nucleotides, the CDR3 is TGTGCCAGCAGCTTGGCGACGGGCGGACGTTCATACGAGCAGTACTTC. It specifies CASSLATGGRSYEQYF.